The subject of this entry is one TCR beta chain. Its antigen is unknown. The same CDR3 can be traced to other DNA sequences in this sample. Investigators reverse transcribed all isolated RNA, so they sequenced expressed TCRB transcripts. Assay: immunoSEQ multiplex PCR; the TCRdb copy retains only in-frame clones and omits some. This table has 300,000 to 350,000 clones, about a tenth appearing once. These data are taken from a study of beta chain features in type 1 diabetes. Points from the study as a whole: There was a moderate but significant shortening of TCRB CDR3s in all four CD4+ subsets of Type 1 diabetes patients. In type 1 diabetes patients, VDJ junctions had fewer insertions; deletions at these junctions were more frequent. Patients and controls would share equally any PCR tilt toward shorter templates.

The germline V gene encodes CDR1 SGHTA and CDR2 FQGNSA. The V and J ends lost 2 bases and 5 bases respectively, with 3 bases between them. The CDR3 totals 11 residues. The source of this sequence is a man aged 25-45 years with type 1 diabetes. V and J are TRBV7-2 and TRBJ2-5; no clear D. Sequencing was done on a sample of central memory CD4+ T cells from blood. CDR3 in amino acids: CASSLIETQYF. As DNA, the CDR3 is TGTGCCAGCAGCTTAATCGAGACCCAGTACTTC. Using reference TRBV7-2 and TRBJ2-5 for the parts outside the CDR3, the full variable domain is GAGVSQSPSNKVTEKGKDVELRCDPISGHTALYWYRQSLGQGLEFLIYFQGNSAPDKSGLPSDRFSAERTGGSVSTLTIQRTQQEDSAVYLCASSLIETQYFGPGTRLLVL.